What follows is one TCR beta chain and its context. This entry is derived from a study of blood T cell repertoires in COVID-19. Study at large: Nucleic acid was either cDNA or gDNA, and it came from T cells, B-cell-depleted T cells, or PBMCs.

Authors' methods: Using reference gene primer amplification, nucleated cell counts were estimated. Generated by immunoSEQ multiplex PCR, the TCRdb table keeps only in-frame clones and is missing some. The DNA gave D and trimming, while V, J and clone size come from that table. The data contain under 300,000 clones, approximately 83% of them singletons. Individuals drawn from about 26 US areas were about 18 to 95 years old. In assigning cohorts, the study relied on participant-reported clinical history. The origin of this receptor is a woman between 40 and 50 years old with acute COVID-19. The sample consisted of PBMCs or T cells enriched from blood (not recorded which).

This CDR3 reads CASSLTGYSAYEQYF. For the CDR3, the DNA is TGTGCCAGCAGTTTAACCGGGTATAGCGCCTACGAGCAGTACTTC. The chain carries TRBV27 and TRBJ2-7, with TRBD2 as a possible D gene (5 bases). The CDR3 contains 15 residues. The germline gives CDR1 MNHEY, CDR2 SMNVEV (reference sequence). Trimming stripped 2 bases from V and 2 bases from J, with 13 bases between.